The T cell receptor beta chain under discussion was sequenced for a study of CD8+ T cells in alopecia areata. RNA was extracted and reverse transcribed into cDNA as the sequencing template. Assay: immunoSEQ multiplex PCR; the TCRdb copy retains only in-frame clones and omits some. The table includes more than 140,000 clones, more than 85% detected once. Trimming cost V 0 bases and J 0 bases, with 9 bases left between them. In germline, CDR1 is GTSNPN, CDR2 SVGIG (reference sequence). The CDR3 spans 15 residues. Treatment meaning: oral pan-JAK inhibitor, 5-10 mg twice daily. The specimen was CD8+ T cells sorted from blood, collected at week 4, from a patient treated with tofacitinib. The TCR comes from a human donor with alopecia areata. The V call is TRBV30, the J call TRBJ2-1, with D perhaps matching TRBD2 (5 bases). The CDR3 DNA reads as TGTGCCTGGAGTGTGCAGCGGAACTCCTACAATGAGCAGTTCTTC. Its protein product is CAWSVQRNSYNEQFF. Filled out from reference TRBV30 and TRBJ2-1, the complete variable domain reads SQTIHQWPATLVQPVGSPLSLECTVEGTSNPNLYWYRQAAGRGLQLLFYSVGIGQISSEVPQNLSASRPQDRQFILSSKKLLLSDSGFYLCAWSVQRNSYNEQFFGPGTRLTVL.